This TCR beta chain was obtained from a study of shared clonotypes between healthy human individuals. Each of the donors was a healthy adult who was HIV-negative and had not had a recent acute infection or vaccination. Roughly 93 million PBMCs supplied genomic DNA for unsorted samples. Germline V gene data show CDR1 as LNHNV and CDR2 as YYDKDF (reference sequence). This CDR3 contains 15 residues. V was pared by 0 bases and J by 5 bases, with 13 bases between. Each subset's genomic DNA was split evenly across several immunoSEQ plates. It was around 320 ng DNA, some 28,000 T cell genomes, that went into each replicate PCR of unsorted PBMC. Produced via immunoSEQ multiplex PCR; TCRdb's table is partial and in-frame only. This sample has 490,000 or so clones, with roughly 85% found just once. The sample holds many counts of this clone.

The material sequenced was PBMCs. The chain recombines TRBV15 with TRBJ1-1; D gene uncertain. This receptor was identified in a woman between 40 and 55 years old in good health. Some clones in this sample may be carry-over from other donors' samples. The CDR3 coding sequence is TGTGCCACCAGCAGAGATGGTCGGGCAGGTACTGAAGCTTTCTTT. It yields the protein CATSRDGRAGTEAFF. Based on the CDR3 plus reference TRBV15 and TRBJ1-1, the full variable domain is DAMVIQNPRYQVTQFGKPVTLSCSQTLNHNVMYWYQQKSSQAPKLLFHYYDKDFNNEADTPDNFQSRRPNTSFCFLDIRSPGLGDTAMYLCATSRDGRAGTEAFFGQGTRLTVV.